Listed below are T cell receptor beta chains from one sample, sequenced in a study of blood T cell repertoires in COVID-19. Libraries were prepared by immunoSEQ multiplex PCR; TCRdb keeps only in-frame clonotypes and omits some of them. The sample holds about 28,000 clones, less than 80% seen once. The source material was peripheral blood. Every receptor here comes from a man in his 70s with acute or convalescent COVID-19. The CDR3 runs from the conserved cysteine through the conserved F or W. The order of the fields is V gene, J gene, clone size, CDR3 protein. The size of a clone is reported for some rows only, either as once, few or many, or as a class for expanded clones.

>TRBV13|TRBJ2-5|NA
CASSSTSTETQYF
>TRBV19|TRBJ2-1|NA
CASSIDPTRNEQFF
>TRBV30|TRBJ1-2|medium-sized
CAWETGGDYTF
>TRBV18|TRBJ2-1|NA
CASSPPVVAGPYNEQFF
>TRBV24-1|TRBJ2-5|NA
CATRDTLQETQYF
>TRBV6-6|TRBJ1-1|NA
CASSYGQEAFF
>TRBV2|TRBJ2-7|few
CASALGLAGREQYF
>TRBV5-4|TRBJ2-2|NA
CASSSYSGLLGLANTGELFF
>TRBV5-1|TRBJ1-4|NA
CASSLEGRGYEKLFF
>TRBV28|TRBJ1-1|few
CAATDGKNTEAFF
>TRBV12-3/TRBV12-4|TRBJ2-2|NA
CASRGQGTGELFF
>TRBV4-1|TRBJ2-3|NA
CASSQDQDQLGTQYF
>TRBV28|TRBJ1-3|NA
CASSPYRGLGNTIYF
>TRBV2|TRBJ2-3|once
CASSGGYPSTDTQYF
>TRBV4-1|TRBJ1-1|NA
CASSQDRGRDTEAFF
>TRBV9|TRBJ2-1|NA
CASSVGAQQAYNEQFF
>TRBV7-2|TRBJ1-5|NA
CASSLSGGYSNQPQHF
>TRBV5-1|TRBJ1-2|NA
CASSLAVAGNKNYGYTF
>TRBV29-1|TRBJ2-5|NA
CSVRTGVETQYF
>TRBV28|TRBJ2-7|NA
CASTQQGGSYEQYF
>TRBV6-2/TRBV6-3|TRBJ2-1|NA
CASSDQGDEQFF
>TRBV27|TRBJ2-7|NA
CASSQRGTSDSEQYF
>TRBV28|TRBJ2-2|NA
CASSPPSGGNTGELFF
>TRBV15|TRBJ1-6|NA
CATSRDSTGDIYNSPLHF
>TRBV3-1/TRBV3-2|TRBJ1-6|NA
CASSHLDRNSPLHF
>TRBV5-1|TRBJ2-1|NA
CASSGQGKIGYNEQFF
>TRBV7-2|TRBJ2-5|NA
CASSSWDRKETQYF
>TRBV3-1/TRBV3-2|TRBJ1-4|NA
CASSQDPVRGRKVANEKLFF
>TRBV6-5|TRBJ2-7|NA
CASSYRQAYEQYF
>TRBV19|TRBJ1-3|NA
CASSITGTGSNTIYF
>TRBV6-5|TRBJ2-2|NA
CAGEQGNGELFF